This TCR beta chain is drawn from a study of cytomegalovirus exposure and HLA in healthy donors. Whole-study findings and limits: Across donors, sequencing depth was assumed by presence/absence analyses to be roughly uniform. A later examination showed that TCR association rates differed by HLA locus, with DRB1 most and HLA-C fewest. Reports described diagnosis of cytomegalovirus status by the classifier as highly specific and sensitive. Owing to their indistinguishability, certain V segments, notably TRBV6-2 and TRBV6-3, were excluded.

Details on this clone: Its matching antigen is unknown.

This CDR3 is 15 amino acids long. V dropped 3 bases and J dropped 5 bases, with 17 bases sitting between them. Per the germline V gene, CDR1 is SGHTA and CDR2 is FQGTGA. Primers for the PCR totalled 60 Vbeta and 13 Jbeta. Data came from immunoSEQ multiplex PCR; TCRdb stores just in-frame clones and leaves some out. The data contain some 110,000 clones, roughly 81% of them singletons. Sequences were obtained from PBMCs. This sequence originates from a woman in her twenties or thirties in good health and CMV-seronegative. This rearrangement joins TRBV7-3 to TRBJ2-7; D perhaps matches TRBD2 (5 bases). The CDR3 nucleotides are TGTGCCAGCAGCTTCCCCGGAGGACTCGGCGACGAGCAGTACTTC. It is translated as CASSFPGGLGDEQYF.